Shown below are 24 T cell receptor beta chains from a single sample sequenced in a study of blood T cell repertoires in COVID-19. TCRdb's copy holds only in-frame clones and misses some; the assay was immunoSEQ multiplex PCR. The table includes tens of thousands of clones, about 85% detected once. Material: peripheral blood. These receptors all come from a man in his sixties with acute or convalescent COVID-19.

CDR3 coding DNA: TGTGCCAGCAGCCCGTTTCGGACTAGCGGGTCCTACGAGCAGTACTTC. As protein: CASSPFRTSGSYEQYF. The V and J genes are TRBV5-4 and TRBJ2-7; 11 bases agree with TRBD2. Germline values: CDR1 SGHNT, CDR2 YYREEE (reference sequence). V lost 4 bases and J lost 1; bases outside the gene matches: 7. This CDR3 contains 16 residues.

The chain carries TRBV6-5 and TRBJ2-2; 9 bases are a match to TRBD2. The CDR3 has 15 residues. After removal of 7 bases from V and 2 bases from J, the junction contained 5 bases not matched to a gene. Looked up from germline, CDR1 is MNHEY and CDR2 is SVGAGI. The CDR3 DNA sequence: TGTGCCAGCAAGAGACTAGCGGCAAACACCGGGGAGCTGTTTTTT. It codes for CASKRLAANTGELFF.

The V and J genes are TRBV6-1 and TRBJ1-6, with 8 bases that match TRBD1. Trimming took 3 bases from V and 5 from J; bases not matched to a gene: 3. Per germline, CDR1 MNHNS and CDR2 SASEGT. CDR3 size: 15 residues. The CDR3: CASSEDRDHNSPLHF. The CDR3 DNA sequence: TGTGCCAGCAGTGAGGACAGGGACCATAATTCACCCCTCCACTTT.

The chain uses TRBV19 and TRBJ1-2, with a possible D match to TRBD1 (5 bases). The ends were cut back, 2 bases at V and 8 bases at J, with 12 bases in the middle. This CDR3 contains 13 residues. CDR1 is LNHDA and CDR2 is SQIVND in the germline V gene (reference sequence). CDR3 sequence reads: CASSIMAGNGYTF. The CDR3 nucleotides read TGTGCCAGTAGTATAATGGCAGGGAACGGCTACACCTTC. The variable domain in full, with the rest retrieved from reference TRBV19 and TRBJ1-2, is DGGITQSPKYLFRKEGQNVTLSCEQNLNHDAMYWYRQDPGQGLRLIYYSQIVNDFQKGDIAEGYSVSREKKESFPLTVTSAQKNPTAFYLCASSIMAGNGYTFGSGTRLTVV.

The rearrangement uses TRBV5-5 and TRBJ2-2; D is perhaps TRBD2 (6 bases). This CDR3 comprises 13 residues. Germline V lookup: CDR1 SGHKS, CDR2 YYEKEE (reference sequence). The V end was cut by 6 bases, the J end by 6 bases, with 12 bases between. As DNA, the CDR3 is TGTGCCAGCACTCTTGCGGGGTCCGGGGAGCTGTTTTTT. It is translated as CASTLAGSGELFF.

This sequence joins TRBV15 and TRBJ1-2; D gene unclear. V dropped 1 base and J dropped 7 bases, with 16 bases sitting between them. This CDR3 is 15 amino acids long. The germline CDR1 and CDR2 sequences are LNHNV and YYDKDF (reference sequence). CDR3 DNA sequence: TGTGCCACCAGCAGAGGGCCCGGGATCGAGGGTGGCTACACCTTC. As protein: CATSRGPGIEGGYTF.

The chain links TRBV20-1 to TRBJ2-5, with 7 bases identical to TRBD2. The junction had 1 base not matched to a gene; V was cut back by 4 bases and J by 5 bases. The CDR3 sequence is 11 residues long. Germline V CDR1 and CDR2: DFQATT, SNEGSKA (reference sequence). CDR3: CSAMGGETQYF. The CDR3 DNA follows: TGCAGTGCTATGGGGGGGGAGACCCAGTACTTC.

This rearrangement joins TRBV6-2 or TRBV6-3 to TRBJ1-1; 8 bases align to TRBD1. Trimming cost V 0 bases and J 11 bases; bases outside gene matches: 8. Germline V gene lookup returns CDR1 MNHEY and CDR2 SVGEGT. The CDR3 extends over 14 amino acids. CDR3 region: CASSYSMDRVGAFF. The CDR3 DNA sequence: TGTGCCAGCAGTTACTCGATGGACAGGGTTGGGGCTTTCTTT.

This sequence joins TRBV6-5 and TRBJ2-1; D might be TRBD1 (5 bases). The CDR3 spans 15 residues. Germline CDR1 reads MNHEY; CDR2 reads SVGAGI. V was trimmed by 6 bases and J by 2 bases, leaving 14 bases between them. Written as DNA, the CDR3 is TGTGCCAGCAGGCTAGAAGGGGCGGCCTACAATGAGCAGTTCTTC. Translating it yields CASRLEGAAYNEQFF.

The J gene is TRBJ2-6, the V gene TRBV19; 12 bases line up with TRBD1. Germline assignment: CDR1 LNHDA and CDR2 SQIVND (reference sequence). The V segment lost 6 bases and the J segment 0 bases; nucleotides outside the gene matches: 6. CDR3 length: 18 residues. The CDR3 spells CASSPGQGAPSGANVLTF. In DNA, the CDR3 is TGTGCCAGTAGCCCGGGACAGGGGGCCCCCTCTGGGGCCAACGTCCTGACTTTC.

This chain uses TRBV11-2 with TRBJ2-3; 13 bases fit TRBD2. Germline lookup yields CDR1 SGHAT and CDR2 FQNNGV. CDR3 length equals 18 residues. J was trimmed by 0 bases and V by 2 bases; bases with no gene match: 5. The CDR3 DNA reads as TGTGCCAGCAGCTTACGGACTAGCGGGAGTTCTAGCACAGATACGCAGTATTTT. Residues: CASSLRTSGSSSTDTQYF.

The V and J genes are TRBV9 and TRBJ1-2; TRBD1 agrees at 7 bases. This CDR3 is built from 18 residues. In germline, CDR1 is SGDLS, CDR2 YYNGEE. The V segment lost 0 bases and the J segment 2 bases; nucleotides outside the gene matches: 13. DNA of the CDR3: TGTGCCAGCAGCGTAGCTCCGGGACAGCCGTCCCCCAACTATGGCTACACCTTC. Protein sequence: CASSVAPGQPSPNYGYTF.

This chain links TRBV19 with TRBJ1-6; TRBD1 aligns across 7 bases. J lost 6 bases, V lost 5 bases, and 7 bases had no gene match. The CDR3 has 15 residues. CDR1 is LNHDA, CDR2 SQIVND, per germline (reference sequence). CDR3 nucleotide sequence: TGTGCCAGTAGTCTTTCGGGACAGCCTAATTCACCCCTCCACTTT. Protein product: CASSLSGQPNSPLHF.

The gene calls are TRBV6-1 and TRBJ2-2; D possibly corresponds to TRBD1 (6 bases). CDR3 length equals 14 residues. Between the trimmed V and J ends, which lost 5 bases and 8 bases, there was a span of 15 bases. Germline V gives CDR1 MNHNS, CDR2 SASEGT. DNA for the CDR3: TGTGCCAGCAGTAGAACCAGGGGTATGGGGGAGCTGTTTTTT. This gives the protein CASSRTRGMGELFF.

The chain has TRBV20-1 and TRBJ1-2; D is uncertain. The CDR3 is 12 residues long. Trimming shortened V by 3 bases and J by 4 bases, and 9 bases separated the two germline ends. Per germline, CDR1 DFQATT and CDR2 SNEGSKA (reference sequence). DNA for the CDR3: TGCAGTGCTAGTGTGTCAGGCTATGGCTACACCTTC. Translation gives CSASVSGYGYTF.

The genes are TRBV29-1 and TRBJ2-5; a weak D match, TRBD1 (5 bases). V lost 6 bases, J lost 7 bases, and 12 bases lay in between. The CDR3 has 11 residues. Germline V gives CDR1 SQVTM, CDR2 ANQGSEA. The DNA of the CDR3 is TGCAGCGTAGGGGCCCCGGGGACCCAGTACTTC. Translating it yields CSVGAPGTQYF.

The J gene is TRBJ2-2, the V gene TRBV19, with D perhaps TRBD2 (7 bases). The CDR3 length is 15 residues. Germline CDR1 is LNHDA and CDR2 is SQIVND (reference sequence). V gave up 10 bases and J gave up 0 bases, with 15 bases separating them. The CDR3 here is CATLVGGPNTGELFF. CDR3 sequence (DNA): TGTGCCACACTCGTGGGGGGGCCGAACACCGGGGAGCTGTTTTTT. Using reference TRBV19 and TRBJ2-2 for the parts outside the CDR3, the full variable domain is DGGITQSPKYLFRKEGQNVTLSCEQNLNHDAMYWYRQDPGQGLRLIYYSQIVNDFQKGDIAEGYSVSREKKESFPLTVTSAQKNPTAFYLCATLVGGPNTGELFFGEGSRLTVL.

This clone was seen a single time. This chain uses TRBV5-1 with TRBJ1-3; 9 bases map to TRBD1. This CDR3 contains 16 residues. Germline-derived CDR1 and CDR2 are SGHRS and YFSETQ. V dropped 2 bases and J dropped 0; count of bases not matched to a gene: 3. The CDR3 sequence is CASSLTGGDSGNTIYF. CDR3 DNA: TGCGCCAGCAGCTTAACAGGGGGCGACTCTGGAAACACCATATATTTT.

The J gene is TRBJ1-4, the V gene TRBV27, with 11 bases that match TRBD1. The germline gives CDR1 MNHEY, CDR2 SMNVEV (reference sequence). The CDR3 is 15 residues long. V lost 5 bases and J lost 7; bases outside the gene matches: 6. The DNA for the CDR3 is TGTGCCAGCAGTCATCGGACAGGGGGCGTTGAAAAACTGTTTTTT. Protein: CASSHRTGGVEKLFF.

This chain links TRBV2 with TRBJ2-7; D may be TRBD2 (6 bases). This CDR3 has 17 residues. The ends were cut back, 3 bases at V and 0 bases at J, with 18 bases in the middle. Germline-derived CDR1 and CDR2 are SNHLY and FYNNEI. DNA for the CDR3: TGTGCCAGCAGTGATGGAGGTTGGTGGGACTTCTCCTACGAGCAGTACTTC. It specifies CASSDGGWWDFSYEQYF.

The rearrangement uses TRBV7-3 and TRBJ2-1; 15 bases are shared with TRBD2. There are 16 residues in the CDR3. Germline V lookup: CDR1 SGHTA, CDR2 FQGTGA. The V and J ends lost 3 bases and 6 bases, in that order; junction bases with no gene match: 3. The CDR3 DNA sequence: TGTGCCAGCAGCTTTGGACTAGCGGGGGGGCTCAATGAGCAGTTCTTC. Translated, it gives CASSFGLAGGLNEQFF.

The chain is built from TRBV5-4 and TRBJ2-5, with D tentatively TRBD1 (6 bases). The length of the CDR3 is 15 residues. Trimming shortened V by 5 bases and J by 5 bases, and 19 bases separated the two germline ends. Germline V lookup: CDR1 SGHNT, CDR2 YYREEE (reference sequence). The CDR3 sequence is CASSLTAGEEETQYF. The CDR3 DNA sequence: TGTGCCAGCAGTCTCACGGCAGGGGAAGAGGAGACCCAGTACTTC. The full variable domain, completed using reference TRBV5-4 and TRBJ2-5, is ETGVTQSPTHLIKTRGQQVTLRCSSQSGHNTVSWYQQALGQGPQFIFQYYREEENGRGNFPPRFSGLQFPNYSSELNVNALELDDSALYLCASSLTAGEEETQYFGPGTRLLVL.

The V gene is TRBV6-5, the J gene TRBJ2-4; 7 positions match TRBD2. CDR3 length equals 16 residues. J was trimmed by 0 bases and V by 4 bases; bases with no gene match: 6. CDR1 and CDR2 (germline): MNHEY, SVGAGI. The CDR3 loop reads CASSWGRALAKNIQYF. The CDR3 DNA reads as TGTGCCAGCAGTTGGGGGAGGGCCCTAGCCAAAAACATTCAGTACTTC.

The CDR3, as DNA: TGTGCCAGCAGCCAAGGGACAGGGTTGGGCGCAGATACGCAGTATTTT. This encodes CASSQGTGLGADTQYF. The chain carries TRBV3-1 (or the pseudogene TRBV3-2) and TRBJ2-3, with 8 bases fitting TRBD1. There are 16 residues in the CDR3. Germline lookup yields CDR1 LGHDT and CDR2 YNNKEL (reference sequence). Trimming took 1 base from V and 4 from J; bases not matched to a gene: 7.